This entry describes one T cell receptor (beta chain). Original processing methods: Nucleated cell number was recorded as an estimate derived from reference gene primer amplification. Only in-frame clones appear in the TCRdb table, and some are missing; sequencing was by immunoSEQ multiplex PCR. Clonal size and the V and J genes are those of that table, whereas D and trimming came from the DNA. The sample consists of 200,000 to 250,000 clones, roughly 80% of them appearing once. The sample is drawn from a study of blood T cell repertoires in COVID-19. Study as a whole: Nucleic acid was either cDNA or gDNA, and it came from T cells, B-cell-depleted T cells, or PBMCs.

Participants spanned ages 18 to 89 years and resided in roughly 22 US areas. Each recovered donor of Cohort 3 presented with two negative PCRs, clearance, or symptom resolution. The sequence derives from a man aged 55 to 70 who had recovered from COVID-19. What was sequenced was PBMCs or T cells enriched from blood (not recorded which).

CDR3 coding DNA: TGTGCCAGTAGTGTATACAGGGATCAGCCCCAGCATTTT. It is translated as CASSVYRDQPQHF. The rearrangement uses TRBV19 and TRBJ1-5, with D maybe TRBD1 (6 bases). Trimming cost V 5 bases and J 5 bases, with 10 bases left between them. Germline V gene lookup returns CDR1 LNHDA and CDR2 SQIVND (reference sequence). CDR3 length: 13 amino acids. Complete variable domain (other parts from reference TRBV19 and TRBJ1-5): DGGITQSPKYLFRKEGQNVTLSCEQNLNHDAMYWYRQDPGQGLRLIYYSQIVNDFQKGDIAEGYSVSREKKESFPLTVTSAQKNPTAFYLCASSVYRDQPQHFGDGTRLSIL.